These 17 T cell receptor beta chains originate from one sample sequenced in a study of T cells after yellow fever vaccination. TCRdb ran MiXCR on the 5' RACE reads and lists one entry per CDR3 protein. The sample consists of 100,000 to 150,000 distinct CDR3 sequences, roughly 15% of them appearing once. Material: CD8+ T cells sorted from PBMCs, obtained 5 days after the yellow fever booster vaccination. The receptors were sampled from a man aged 18-30 years who received the YFV17D yellow fever vaccine.

The chain is built from TRBV9 and TRBJ2-7; 7 positions match TRBD2. With 0 bases clipped from V and 3 bases from J, the junction kept 9 bases outside the gene matches. CDR1 is SGDLS and CDR2 is YYNGEE in the germline V gene. The CDR3 sequence is 16 residues long. DNA of the CDR3: TGTGCCAGCAGCGTAGGAGGGAGGGAATTTAACTACGAGCAGTACTTC. It specifies CASSVGGREFNYEQYF.

This clonotype turned up a few times. The chain combines TRBV5-5 with TRBJ2-7; D possibly corresponds to TRBD2 (6 bases). The germline V gene encodes CDR1 SGHKS and CDR2 YYEKEE (reference sequence). The V end was cut by 0 bases, the J end by 3 bases, with 10 bases between. The CDR3 is 14 amino acids. CDR3 sequence reads: CASSLDGGNYEQYF. In nucleotides, the CDR3 is TGTGCCAGCAGCTTGGATGGGGGGAACTACGAGCAGTACTTC.

The chain has TRBV4-2 and TRBJ2-5; TRBD2 matches at 9 bases. V gave up 0 bases and J gave up 5 bases; unmatched junction bases: 7. CDR1 is LGHNA and CDR2 is YNFKEQ in the germline V gene. This CDR3 contains 16 residues. CDR3 bases: TGTGCCAGCAGCCAAGATCGCGGGGGGGCAGCCGAGACCCAGTACTTC. Encoded protein: CASSQDRGGAAETQYF.

The chain joins TRBV18 to TRBJ1-4; D call uncertain. V lost 0 bases, J lost 6 bases, and 14 bases lay in between. The CDR3 has 16 amino acids. Germline V gene sequence: CDR1 KGHSH, CDR2 LQKENI. This CDR3 is CASSPPRGGSYEKLFF. The CDR3 nucleotides read TGTGCCAGCTCACCACCCCGGGGAGGGAGTTATGAAAAACTGTTTTTT.

This chain uses TRBV4-1 with TRBJ1-2; no definite D call. The germline V gene encodes CDR1 MGHRA and CDR2 YSYEKL. V was shortened by 1 base and J by 2 bases, with 11 bases between the two germline ends. The CDR3 spans 15 residues. The CDR3 sequence is CASSQVGIWNYGYTF. The CDR3 DNA follows: TGCGCCAGCAGCCAAGTAGGAATTTGGAACTATGGCTACACCTTC.

The gene calls are TRBV29-1 and TRBJ1-1, with D unresolved. Germline V CDR1 and CDR2: SQVTM, ANQGSEA. Trimming took off 3 bases at V and 8 bases at J, with 13 bases between the two ends. CDR3 size: 12 residues. CDR3: CSVELGTTEAFF. The DNA of the CDR3 is TGCAGCGTTGAGTTGGGAACCACAGAAGCTTTCTTT.

V gene TRBV11-2 combines with J gene TRBJ2-1, with D tentatively TRBD1 (6 bases). Germline CDR1 SGHAT, CDR2 FQNNGV. Trimming removed 4 bases from V and 6 bases from J, with 16 bases in between. This CDR3 comprises 15 residues. This CDR3 reads CASSSTGFSPNEQFF. The CDR3, as DNA: TGTGCCAGCAGCTCTACAGGGTTCTCCCCCAATGAGCAGTTCTTC.

This clonotype has only a few counts. This chain uses TRBV20-1 with TRBJ1-6; TRBD1 is a possible D gene (5 bases). The germline V gene has CDR1 DFQATT and CDR2 SNEGSKA (reference sequence). V was cut by 3 bases and J by 9 bases, with 12 bases left in between. The CDR3 contains 13 residues. The CDR3 sequence: CSASQGESSPLHF. CDR3 DNA sequence: TGCAGTGCTAGCCAGGGAGAGAGTTCACCCCTCCACTTT.

The table lists this clonotype with a few counts. The chain links TRBV10-3 to TRBJ1-2; D is uncertain. This CDR3 is 14 amino acids long. CDR1 and CDR2 (germline): ENHRY, SYGVKD. The ends were cut back, 8 bases at V and 4 bases at J, with 17 bases in the middle. This CDR3 is CAIGGDPQSYGYTF. The CDR3 coding sequence is TGTGCCATCGGCGGGGATCCGCAGTCCTATGGCTACACCTTC.

This clonotype was seen more than once but under ten times. CDR3 DNA sequence: TGTGCCAGCAGCTTAAGTACTAGCGGGCATCCGGGGGATACGCAGTATTTT. Protein sequence: CASSLSTSGHPGDTQYF. The chain recombines TRBV7-2 with TRBJ2-3; TRBD2 matches 9 bases. Per germline, CDR1 SGHTA and CDR2 FQGNSA. The V gene end was trimmed by 2 bases and the J gene end by 6 bases; junction bases not matched to a gene: 12. CDR3 size: 17 residues.

Regarding this clonotype: The junction shows a germline mismatch at one end, possibly a read error. The chain links TRBV5-4 to TRBJ2-2; D gene unclear. Germline V gene lookup returns CDR1 SGHNT and CDR2 YYREEE (reference sequence). The CDR3 loop spans 14 amino acids. The CDR3 DNA is TGTGCCAGCAGCTGGGTACCGAAGACCGGGGAGCTGTTTTTT. Encoded protein: CASSWVPKTGELFF.

This chain uses TRBV6-5 with TRBJ2-7; 7 nucleotides match TRBD1. The CDR3 consists of 15 residues. The germline V gene encodes CDR1 MNHEY and CDR2 SVGAGI. Unmatched junction bases numbered 3, after V lost 1 base and J lost 0 bases. DNA for the CDR3: TGTGCCAGCAGTTACTTGGGACAGAACTCCTACGAGCAGTACTTC. It is translated as CASSYLGQNSYEQYF.

This clonotype has just a few counts. The chain employs TRBV19 and TRBJ1-1; D is unresolved. This CDR3 has 12 residues. Trimming took off 5 bases at V and 7 bases at J, with 11 bases between the two ends. Germline V gene data show CDR1 as LNHDA and CDR2 as SQIVND (reference sequence). CDR3 in amino acids: CASSYVRDEAFF. The DNA for the CDR3 is TGTGCCAGTAGTTACGTCCGGGATGAAGCTTTCTTT.

The chain couples TRBV27 to TRBJ2-3, with D perhaps assigned TRBD1 or TRBD2 (5 bases each). The CDR3 consists of 14 residues. Germline values: CDR1 MNHEY, CDR2 SMNVEV (reference sequence). Deletions cut 3 bases from V and 11 bases from J, with 18 bases between. CDR3 sequence: CASSLRGRVLEQYF. CDR3 DNA sequence: TGTGCCAGCAGTTTGAGGGGTAGGGTCTTGGAGCAGTATTTT.

The V call is TRBV5-1, the J call TRBJ1-4, with D perhaps TRBD1 (5 bases). CDR1 is SGHRS and CDR2 is YFSETQ in the germline V gene. The CDR3 has 15 amino acids. V lost 5 bases to trimming and J lost 4 bases, with 15 bases between them. The CDR3 loop is CASSPDNRNNEKLFF. CDR3 DNA: TGCGCCAGCAGTCCGGACAACCGAAATAATGAAAAACTGTTTTTT.

There are many counts of this clonotype. The chain couples TRBV10-3 to TRBJ2-3; D might be TRBD2 (6 bases). This CDR3 spans 15 amino acids. The germline V and J ends were trimmed by 0 bases and 0 bases, with 7 bases remaining between them. CDR1 ENHRY and CDR2 SYGVKD come from the germline V gene. The CDR3 coding sequence is TGTGCCATCAGTGAGTCGGGGACTAGCACAGATACGCAGTATTTT. It specifies CAISESGTSTDTQYF.

This clonotype was seen a few times. J is TRBJ2-3 and V is TRBV4-1; TRBD1 agrees at 7 bases. Per the germline V gene, CDR1 is MGHRA and CDR2 is YSYEKL. CDR3 size: 15 residues. V lost 5 bases and J lost 0; bases outside the gene matches: 5. The CDR3 DNA follows: TGCGCCAGCAGCTTCCGGGACAGTAGCACAGATACGCAGTATTTT. Amino acids: CASSFRDSSTDTQYF.